The clone carrying this T cell receptor (beta chain) came up many times. The antigen remains undetermined. Deletions cut 6 bases from V and 5 bases from J, with 23 bases between. In germline, CDR1 is SGHTA, CDR2 FQGNSA. This CDR3 spans 16 amino acids. This specimen comes from a study of post-analysis software for immune sequencing data. Looking at the study overall: Secondary progressive, relapsing-remitting and progressive-relapsing multiple sclerosis were among the included disease courses.

General study findings and limits: When compared against controls, multiple sclerosis patients showed significantly lower normalized Chao1 diversity. F measure showed strong co-clustering of same-batch samples. Patients used about 5 TRBV segments, including TRBV5-6, TRBV5-1 and TRBV20-1, more often than controls.

Tagging with unique molecular identifiers was a feature of the TCR beta cDNA libraries. Input amounts of roughly 0.9 to 10 million T cells were used. These gave 500,000 or so cDNA molecules, so each molecule approximated one T cell. TCRdb fed the PCR reads into MiXCR, producing one record per CDR3 protein. The sample carries 170,000 or so distinct CDR3 sequences, 25% to 35% recorded once. The receptor comes from a girl between 5 and 17 years old with multiple sclerosis. Sequencing was done on a sample of blood. The chain joins TRBV7-2 to TRBJ2-7, with TRBD2 as a possible D gene (7 bases). The CDR3 region is CASRRGGRAGQDEQYF. CDR3 coding DNA: TGTGCCAGCAGAAGGGGGGGGCGGGCCGGTCAAGACGAGCAGTACTTC.